The present entry profiles one TCR beta chain with its context. What it binds is unknown. This record comes from a study of blood T cell dynamics during melanoma immunotherapy. Study overall: Metastatic melanoma patients received first-line pembrolizumab or nivolumab plus ipilimumab.

Study findings and constraints: Unlike progressors, later disease-control patients had W3 repertoires gaining clonality or diversity.

Indicated time point: pre-treatment baseline. Prior systemic cancer therapy, immunosuppressant use and other active malignancies excluded patients. V lost 0 bases to trimming and J lost 7 bases, with 13 bases between them. The CDR3 covers 15 residues. Germline lookup yields CDR1 SGHRS and CDR2 YFSETQ. Every bulk PBMC sample received the same 350 ng of DNA. The table came from immunoSEQ multiplex PCR; TCRdb's copy has only in-frame clones and leaves some out. The sample holds about 13,000 clones, under 90% seen once. The sample consisted of blood, taken from a patient treated with checkpoint blockade. This sequence was found in a human donor with melanoma. The V gene is TRBV5-1, the J gene TRBJ2-2; D remains unclear. The CDR3 is CASSLGGQLLGELFF. CDR3 bases: TGCGCCAGCAGCTTGGGTGGTCAGCTCCTCGGGGAGCTGTTTTTT.